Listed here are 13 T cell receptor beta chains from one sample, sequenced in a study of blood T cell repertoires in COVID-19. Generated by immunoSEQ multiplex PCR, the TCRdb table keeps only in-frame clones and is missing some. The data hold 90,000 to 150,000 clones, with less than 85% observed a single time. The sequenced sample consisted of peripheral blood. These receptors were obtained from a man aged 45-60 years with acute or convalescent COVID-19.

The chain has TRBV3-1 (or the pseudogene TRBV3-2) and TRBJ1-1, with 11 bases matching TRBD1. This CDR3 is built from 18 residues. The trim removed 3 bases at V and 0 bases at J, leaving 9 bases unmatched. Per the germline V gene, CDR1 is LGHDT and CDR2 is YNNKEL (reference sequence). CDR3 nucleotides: TGTGCCAGCAGCCAGTCCCGGGACAGGGGGAGAATGAACACTGAAGCTTTCTTT. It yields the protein CASSQSRDRGRMNTEAFF.

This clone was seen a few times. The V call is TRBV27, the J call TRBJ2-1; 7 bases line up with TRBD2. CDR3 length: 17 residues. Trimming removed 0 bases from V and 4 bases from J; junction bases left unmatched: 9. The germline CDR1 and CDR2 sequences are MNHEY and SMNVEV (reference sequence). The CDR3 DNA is TGTGCCAGCAGTTTATCGTTTAGGTCTAGCGGATACAATGAGCAGTTCTTC. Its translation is CASSLSFRSSGYNEQFF.

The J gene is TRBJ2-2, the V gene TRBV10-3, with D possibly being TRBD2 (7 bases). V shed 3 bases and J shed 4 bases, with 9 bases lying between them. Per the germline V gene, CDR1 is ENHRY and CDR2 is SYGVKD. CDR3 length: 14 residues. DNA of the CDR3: TGTGCCATCAGTGAACGGGGGGCCACCGGGGAGCTGTTTTTT. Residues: CAISERGATGELFF.

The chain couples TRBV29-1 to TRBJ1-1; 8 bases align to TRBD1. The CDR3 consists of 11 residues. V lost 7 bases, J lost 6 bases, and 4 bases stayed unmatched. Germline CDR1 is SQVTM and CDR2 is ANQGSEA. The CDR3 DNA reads TGCAGCGATGGACAGGGCGCTGAAGCTTTCTTT. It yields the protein CSDGQGAEAFF.

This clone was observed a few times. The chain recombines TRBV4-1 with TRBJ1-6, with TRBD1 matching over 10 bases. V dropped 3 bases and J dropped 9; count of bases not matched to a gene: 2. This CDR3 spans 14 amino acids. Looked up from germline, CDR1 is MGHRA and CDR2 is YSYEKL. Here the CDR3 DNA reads TGCGCCAGCAGCCAGGGACAGGGGCTTTCACCCCTCCACTTT. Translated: CASSQGQGLSPLHF.

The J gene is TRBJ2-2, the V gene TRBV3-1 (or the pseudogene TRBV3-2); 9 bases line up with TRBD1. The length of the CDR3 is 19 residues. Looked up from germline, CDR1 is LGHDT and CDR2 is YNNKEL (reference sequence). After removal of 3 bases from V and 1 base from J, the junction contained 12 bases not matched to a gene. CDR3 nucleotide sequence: TGTGCCAGCAGCCACAGGTTGATAAGGACAGGGGTGAACACCGGGGAGCTGTTTTTT. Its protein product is CASSHRLIRTGVNTGELFF.

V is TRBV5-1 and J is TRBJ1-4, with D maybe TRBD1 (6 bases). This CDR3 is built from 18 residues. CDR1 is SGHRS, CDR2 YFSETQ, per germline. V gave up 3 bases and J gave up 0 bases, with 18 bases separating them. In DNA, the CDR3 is TGCGCCAGCAGCTCCTCCCTTGGGACAAAAGCAACTAATGAAAAACTGTTTTTT. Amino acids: CASSSSLGTKATNEKLFF.

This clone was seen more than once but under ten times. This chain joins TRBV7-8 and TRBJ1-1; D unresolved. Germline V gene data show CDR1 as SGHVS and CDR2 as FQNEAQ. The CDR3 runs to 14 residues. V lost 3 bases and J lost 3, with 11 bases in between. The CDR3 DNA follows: TGTGCCAGCAGCTTGGGCATGAAGGACACTGAAGCTTTCTTT. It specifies CASSLGMKDTEAFF.

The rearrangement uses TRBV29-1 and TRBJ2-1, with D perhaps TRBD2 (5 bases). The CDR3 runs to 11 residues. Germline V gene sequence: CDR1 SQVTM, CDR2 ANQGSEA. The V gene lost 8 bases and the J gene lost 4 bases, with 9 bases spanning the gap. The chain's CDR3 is CSSRGYNEQFF. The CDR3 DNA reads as TGCAGCTCGAGAGGGTACAATGAGCAGTTCTTC.

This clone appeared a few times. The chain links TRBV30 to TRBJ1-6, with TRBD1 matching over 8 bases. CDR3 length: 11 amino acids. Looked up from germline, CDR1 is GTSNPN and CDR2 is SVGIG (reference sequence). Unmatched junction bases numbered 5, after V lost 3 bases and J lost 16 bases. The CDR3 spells CAWRLGQELHF. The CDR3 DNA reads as TGTGCCTGGAGGTTGGGACAGGAGCTCCACTTT.

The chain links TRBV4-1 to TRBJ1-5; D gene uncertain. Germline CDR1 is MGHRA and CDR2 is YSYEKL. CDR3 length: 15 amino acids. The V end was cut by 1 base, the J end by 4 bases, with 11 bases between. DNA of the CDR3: TGCGCCAGCAGCCAAGCGCAGGATGGGAATCAGCCCCAGCATTTT. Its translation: CASSQAQDGNQPQHF.

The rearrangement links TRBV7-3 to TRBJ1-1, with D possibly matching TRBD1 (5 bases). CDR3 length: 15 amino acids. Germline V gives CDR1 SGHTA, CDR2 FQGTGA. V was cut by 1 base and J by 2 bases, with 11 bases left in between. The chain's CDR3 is CASSLMGGINTEAFF. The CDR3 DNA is TGTGCCAGCAGCTTAATGGGGGGGATAAACACTGAAGCTTTCTTT.

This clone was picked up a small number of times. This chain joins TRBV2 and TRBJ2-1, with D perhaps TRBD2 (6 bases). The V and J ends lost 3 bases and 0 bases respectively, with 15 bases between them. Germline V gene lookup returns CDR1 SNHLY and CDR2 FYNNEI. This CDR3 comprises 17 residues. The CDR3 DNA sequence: TGTGCCAGCAGTGATTTGCTAGCGCCCAGCTCCTACAATGAGCAGTTCTTC. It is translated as CASSDLLAPSSYNEQFF.